These T cell receptor beta chains were read from a single sample in a study of blood T cell repertoires in COVID-19. Clones were read by immunoSEQ multiplex PCR, and TCRdb kept only the in-frame ones, dropping some. The top ten clones hold 0.85% to 1.2% of a sample with approximately 150,000 clones, about 88% of them seen once. Sequencing was done on a sample of peripheral blood. These receptors all come from a man aged 35-49 years with acute or convalescent COVID-19. CDR3s include the opening cysteine and the closing phenylalanine or tryptophan. Fields, in order: V gene, CDR3 protein.

TRBV4-1	CASSPGPREGGYTF
TRBV5-4	CASSQGSLGGGASPQYF
TRBV29-1	CSAETGDPYEQYF
TRBV5-1	CASSLRTGFGTEAFF
TRBV29-1	CSVRGTGRVEKLFF
TRBV5-4	CASSLQGSNQPQHF
TRBV7-9	CASSSITGGGTDTQYF
TRBV6-5	CASSYSKLASNQPQHF
TRBV27	CASSSPPGNTEAFF
TRBV28	CASSFGGSYGYTF
TRBV3-1/TRBV3-2	CASSHAGTSGGYRTDTQYF
TRBV12-3/TRBV12-4	CASSFSENTEAFF
TRBV19	CASSIWQENTEAFF
TRBV27	CASSPRQVHITEAFF
TRBV6-5	CASRGHNQPQHF
TRBV21-1	CASSKLRSTQYF
TRBV20-1	CSASNREGKNEQYF
TRBV6-2/TRBV6-3	CASSSRVNNQPQHF
TRBV5-1	CASSLGGFYQPQHF
TRBV28	CASSSPGQEAFF
TRBV19	CASSTGPSKQPQHF
TRBV5-1	CASSLERTGNGYTF
TRBV30	CAWSGDRGSYEQYF
TRBV28	CASSRRSGNQPQHF
TRBV5-4	CASSSTQRHGNQPQHF
TRBV3-1/TRBV3-2	CASSQGTGPEKLFF
TRBV13	CASSQKTGGNSGANVLTF
TRBV6-5	CASSSKDTQYF
TRBV29-1	CSVRDSSNTGELFF
TRBV9	CASSVSLASNTGELFF
TRBV19	CASKSGQGNFGYTF
TRBV6-5	CASTERGSEAFF
TRBV3-1/TRBV3-2	CASSQERQVDMYGYTF
TRBV5-1	CASSPDRGWSTEAFF
TRBV11-2	CASSGSAGAGNTIYF
TRBV2	CASSVRDRGSGGYTF
TRBV5-4	CASSSRDSDTQYF
TRBV5-1	CASSSQGWEQYF
TRBV7-9	CASSFNREINEQFF
TRBV12-3/TRBV12-4	CASSLAHLAEAFF
TRBV7-9	CASSGTRAGYGYTF
TRBV28	CASSLFGQGIEAFF
TRBV27	CASSLAGGNQPQHF
TRBV4-3	CASSQERGGLDYGYTF
TRBV11-2	CASSLGTGAETQYF
TRBV11-2	CASSWGQGNNSPLHF